A selection of T cell receptor beta chains follows, all from one sample in a study of T cells in Graves' hyperthyroidism and ophthalmopathy. One entry per CDR3 protein results from TCRdb running MiXCR on the multiplex PCR reads. Of some 320,000 distinct CDR3 sequences listed, roughly 13% are singletons. The sequenced material came from blood. These receptors were taken from a woman aged 40 to 55 with Graves' ophthalmopathy. Each CDR3 is given with its conserved first and last residue. Each record gives: V gene, clone size, J gene, CDR3 protein. Size tells how often a clone was seen (once, few, many) or the class of an expanded clone, and some rows leave it out.

v_gene: TRBV7-2; abundance: many; j_gene: TRBJ2-5; CDR3aa: CASSLDEAVVQETQYF
v_gene: TRBV19; abundance: many; j_gene: TRBJ2-3; CDR3aa: CATHLGGSTDTQYF
v_gene: TRBV11-2; abundance: many; j_gene: TRBJ1-1; CDR3aa: CASSIQGKSAEAFF
v_gene: TRBV12-3/TRBV12-4; abundance: .; j_gene: TRBJ2-1; CDR3aa: CASEKVRRRGGNEQFF
v_gene: TRBV6-1; abundance: many; j_gene: TRBJ1-1; CDR3aa: CASSEDLDRNTEAFF
v_gene: TRBV11-2; abundance: once; j_gene: TRBJ2-7; CDR3aa: CASSLEGLTEQYF
v_gene: TRBV20-1; abundance: few; j_gene: TRBJ2-4; CDR3aa: CSATGDTKNIQYF
v_gene: TRBV10-3; abundance: .; j_gene: TRBJ1-1; CDR3aa: CAISDHRGRTEAFF
v_gene: TRBV20-1; abundance: few; j_gene: TRBJ2-7; CDR3aa: CSATASGRLYEQYF
v_gene: TRBV6-1; abundance: many; j_gene: TRBJ1-1; CDR3aa: CASSGGQLNTEAFF
v_gene: TRBV19; abundance: .; j_gene: TRBJ2-1; CDR3aa: CASRDSTGGEQFF
v_gene: TRBV28; abundance: few; j_gene: TRBJ2-1; CDR3aa: CASSLLVGGNEQFF
v_gene: TRBV28; abundance: many; j_gene: TRBJ2-7; CDR3aa: CASSLASGTGDYEQYF
v_gene: TRBV11-1; abundance: once; j_gene: TRBJ1-1; CDR3aa: CASSLIPSMAEAFF
v_gene: TRBV3-1; abundance: many; j_gene: TRBJ2-1; CDR3aa: CASSQGGLHSYNEQFF
v_gene: TRBV19; abundance: .; j_gene: TRBJ1-5; CDR3aa: CASSIDLGNQPQHF
v_gene: TRBV2; abundance: many; j_gene: TRBJ2-3; CDR3aa: CASSRGSETDTQYF
v_gene: TRBV4-1; abundance: .; j_gene: TRBJ1-4; CDR3aa: CASSQDSGAGREKLFF
v_gene: TRBV20-1; abundance: many; j_gene: TRBJ2-7; CDR3aa: CSATTGQTYEQYF
v_gene: TRBV24-1; abundance: many; j_gene: TRBJ1-3; CDR3aa: CATSDSTGGESGNTIYF
v_gene: TRBV28; abundance: many; j_gene: TRBJ1-1; CDR3aa: CASSLPSEAFF
v_gene: TRBV7-2; abundance: many; j_gene: TRBJ2-7; CDR3aa: CASSSRDGGVEQYF
v_gene: TRBV29-1; abundance: many; j_gene: TRBJ2-1; CDR3aa: CSVGAYNEQFF
v_gene: TRBV5-1; abundance: .; j_gene: TRBJ2-7; CDR3aa: CASSLDPGGTYEQYF
v_gene: TRBV9; abundance: few; j_gene: TRBJ1-4; CDR3aa: CASSVSWGFGDEKLFF
v_gene: TRBV2; abundance: many; j_gene: TRBJ1-4; CDR3aa: CASSEELEGEKLFF
v_gene: TRBV5-1; abundance: few; j_gene: TRBJ2-3; CDR3aa: CASSLLCARAGGHGTDTQYF
v_gene: TRBV6-1; abundance: many; j_gene: TRBJ2-7; CDR3aa: CASRFLAGGSYEQYF
v_gene: TRBV24-1; abundance: few; j_gene: TRBJ2-3; CDR3aa: CATSDRGTDTQYF
v_gene: TRBV20-1; abundance: few; j_gene: TRBJ2-3; CDR3aa: CSAVSPGAKDTQYF
v_gene: TRBV3-1; abundance: few; j_gene: TRBJ2-5; CDR3aa: CASSPRTQEAQYF
v_gene: TRBV19; abundance: .; j_gene: TRBJ2-1; CDR3aa: CASSLSAGGPPFVDGNEQFF
v_gene: TRBV6-1; abundance: many; j_gene: TRBJ1-4; CDR3aa: CASSYSGRPYNEKLFF
v_gene: TRBV11-1; abundance: many; j_gene: TRBJ1-1; CDR3aa: CASSLVRANTEAFF
v_gene: TRBV12-3/TRBV12-4; abundance: many; j_gene: TRBJ1-1; CDR3aa: CANSSRQGNTEAFF
v_gene: TRBV24-1; abundance: .; j_gene: TRBJ2-5; CDR3aa: CATSDSSGSLQETQYF
v_gene: TRBV7-9; abundance: .; j_gene: TRBJ1-3; CDR3aa: CASIPESGSRYTIYF
v_gene: TRBV12-3/TRBV12-4; abundance: many; j_gene: TRBJ1-3; CDR3aa: CANSGTGGNTIYF
v_gene: TRBV5-4; abundance: .; j_gene: TRBJ1-2; CDR3aa: CASSLFLRAGRGYGYTF
v_gene: TRBV6-1; abundance: many; j_gene: TRBJ2-3; CDR3aa: CASRTLAGGPDTQYF
v_gene: TRBV28; abundance: .; j_gene: TRBJ2-4; CDR3aa: CASSLLQTKNIQYF
v_gene: TRBV19; abundance: .; j_gene: TRBJ2-1; CDR3aa: CACSPTGPRGNEQFF
v_gene: TRBV7-9; abundance: .; j_gene: TRBJ1-2; CDR3aa: CASSHGFPQGTTSYGYTF
v_gene: TRBV6-5; abundance: few; j_gene: TRBJ2-6; CDR3aa: CASSYASSGSGANVLTF
v_gene: TRBV19; abundance: many; j_gene: TRBJ1-1; CDR3aa: CASKAIPKMNTEAFF
v_gene: TRBV7-9; abundance: .; j_gene: TRBJ2-2; CDR3aa: CASSLPSAGELFF
v_gene: TRBV2; abundance: many; j_gene: TRBJ1-6; CDR3aa: CASSARDSPLHF
v_gene: TRBV5-1; abundance: .; j_gene: TRBJ1-1; CDR3aa: CASSPRGGVTEAFF
v_gene: TRBV20-1; abundance: few; j_gene: TRBJ2-7; CDR3aa: CSAKESGTRYEQYF
v_gene: TRBV7-9; abundance: few; j_gene: TRBJ2-3; CDR3aa: CASSFAGVADTQYF
v_gene: TRBV2; abundance: many; j_gene: TRBJ2-2; CDR3aa: CACSLTLSRTGELFF
v_gene: TRBV2; abundance: many; j_gene: TRBJ2-1; CDR3aa: CASRGQGDEQFF
v_gene: TRBV2; abundance: many; j_gene: TRBJ1-4; CDR3aa: CASRGGGTESTNEKLFF
v_gene: TRBV4-2; abundance: .; j_gene: TRBJ2-3; CDR3aa: CASSHRLAGASTDTQYF
v_gene: TRBV7-9; abundance: few; j_gene: TRBJ2-7; CDR3aa: CASSLEALAGGLLYEQYF
v_gene: TRBV11-3; abundance: .; j_gene: TRBJ1-1; CDR3aa: CVSSWVQGNTEAFF
v_gene: TRBV12-3/TRBV12-4; abundance: .; j_gene: TRBJ1-5; CDR3aa: CASSLGLLNQPQHF
v_gene: TRBV7-9; abundance: many; j_gene: TRBJ2-1; CDR3aa: CASSSWSGNGEQFF
v_gene: TRBV11-3; abundance: many; j_gene: TRBJ2-5; CDR3aa: CASSLGPRETQYF